This T cell receptor beta chain was recovered during a study of blood T cells in healthy people across ages. About the study: Per every two T cells, about one barcoded beta molecule was captured by template switching. Study-level results: PBMCs were not sorted, which prevented a conclusive comparison of naive versus antigen-experienced cells. A strong correlation between TCR beta diversity and naive T cell percentage was seen.

For the second PCR, which ran for 7 to 11 cycles, a sample-barcoded 5' primer and a J-beta primer mix were used. TCRdb itself ran the 5' RACE reads through MiXCR, one entry per CDR3 protein. The table records approximately 800,000 distinct CDR3 sequences, approximately 35% of them present only once. V gave up 1 base and J gave up 6 bases, with 13 bases separating them. CDR3 length: 15 residues. This clonotype was counted between two and nine times. Its specificity is not known. This chain uses TRBV12-3 or TRBV12-4 with TRBJ1-5; D remains ambiguous. The receptor was isolated from a man aged 18 to 29 in good health. What was sequenced was blood. The DNA of the CDR3 is TGTGCCAGCAGTTTAGGGGTGGGGAGCGGTCAGCCCCAGCATTTT. It encodes CASSLGVGSGQPQHF.